This TCR beta chain is from a study of blood T cells in healthy people across ages. Study as a whole: The capture of about one barcoded beta molecule per two T cells was achieved by template switching.

Next came a second PCR, run for about 7 to 12 cycles, which used a sample-barcoded 5' primer along with a J-beta primer mix. TCRdb re-analysed the 5' RACE reads in MiXCR, keeping a single row per CDR3 protein. The repertoire consists of fewer than 750,000 distinct CDR3 sequences, with around 52% occurring once and the leading ten covering 13%. This CDR3 is 13 amino acids long. In germline, CDR1 is SGHRS, CDR2 YFSETQ. V was trimmed by 4 bases and J by 1 base, leaving 8 bases between them. The material sequenced was blood. The genes are TRBV5-1 and TRBJ1-1, with D unclear. This TCR came from an elderly woman in good health. The DNA of the CDR3 is TGCGCCAGCAGCCAGCGGGAGAACACTGAAGCTTTCTTT. Protein product: CASSQRENTEAFF.